Listed here are 30 T cell receptor beta chains from one sample, sequenced in a study of cytomegalovirus exposure and HLA in healthy donors. It was with 60 Vbeta and 13 Jbeta primers that the PCR ran. Data came from immunoSEQ multiplex PCR; TCRdb stores just in-frame clones and leaves some out. The repertoire table contains around 140,000 clones. The sample taken for sequencing was PBMCs. These receptors all come from a woman aged 18-29 years in good health and CMV-seronegative.

The chain is built from TRBV19 and TRBJ1-3; D uncertain. Trimming left V 3 bases short and J 9 bases short, with 9 bases between. The CDR3 covers 12 residues. The germline gives CDR1 LNHDA, CDR2 SQIVND (reference sequence). CDR3 DNA sequence: TGTGCCAGTAGTATTGAGGGTTCCACCATATATTTT. Protein product: CASSIEGSTIYF.

The J gene is TRBJ2-3, the V gene TRBV6-5; D not certain. The V end was cut by 2 bases, the J end by 1 base, with 7 bases between. The CDR3 has 14 residues. CDR1 and CDR2 (germline): MNHEY, SVGAGI. The CDR3 coding sequence is TGTGCCAGCAGTTACGAGCTGGGCACAGATACGCAGTATTTT. The encoded protein is CASSYELGTDTQYF.

The rearrangement joins TRBV4-3 to TRBJ2-5, with 9 bases matching TRBD1. The CDR3 has 14 residues. CDR1 is LGHNA, CDR2 YSLEER, per germline. J was trimmed by 5 bases and V by 3 bases; bases with no gene match: 4. The CDR3: CASSQGQGSETQYF. The DNA of the CDR3 is TGCGCCAGCAGCCAGGGACAGGGAAGTGAGACCCAGTACTTC.

The V call is TRBV18, the J call TRBJ2-3; TRBD2 matches at 8 bases. The V segment lost 4 bases and the J segment 0 bases; nucleotides outside the gene matches: 6. Germline V gives CDR1 KGHSH, CDR2 LQKENI. The CDR3 consists of 16 residues. CDR3 bases: TGTGCCAGCTCACTACGTATAGCGGGAAGCACAGATACGCAGTATTTT. Its translation is CASSLRIAGSTDTQYF.

This chain joins TRBV29-1 and TRBJ2-1, with TRBD2 matching over 11 bases. CDR1 and CDR2 from the germline V gene are SQVTM and ANQGSEA. The CDR3 is 13 residues long. Germline trimming cut 4 bases from V and 9 bases from J; bases unmatched to any gene: 5. CDR3 sequence: CSVGGSGRVEQFF. CDR3 DNA: TGCAGCGTTGGTGGTAGCGGGAGGGTTGAGCAGTTCTTC.

The chain carries TRBV7-9 and TRBJ1-2, with D possibly TRBD1 on 5 matching bases. CDR1 is SEHNR and CDR2 is FQNEAQ in the germline V gene (reference sequence). V lost 5 bases to trimming and J lost 0 bases, with 16 bases between them. The CDR3 loop spans 16 amino acids. DNA for the CDR3: TGTGCCAGCAGCCCGAGGCGGGGCGACGCTAACTATGGCTACACCTTC. Its protein product is CASSPRRGDANYGYTF.

V gene TRBV6-5 combines with J gene TRBJ2-1; 7 bases are shared with TRBD1. There are 15 residues in the CDR3. Trimming removed 6 bases from V and 5 bases from J; junction bases left unmatched: 10. CDR1 and CDR2 (germline): MNHEY, SVGAGI. The DNA of the CDR3 is TGTGCCAGCAGAACAGTAGGACAGGATGACAATGAGCAGTTCTTC. This gives the protein CASRTVGQDDNEQFF.

The chain combines TRBV4-1 with TRBJ2-2, with TRBD1 as a possible D gene (6 bases). Germline V gene sequence: CDR1 MGHRA, CDR2 YSYEKL. This CDR3 contains 16 residues. Trimming took 6 bases from V and 3 from J, leaving 17 bases between them. This CDR3 reads CASRPMGRGDTGELFF. CDR3 sequence (DNA): TGCGCCAGCAGACCCATGGGCAGGGGAGACACCGGGGAGCTGTTTTTT.

The genes are TRBV5-1 and TRBJ1-6; D is possibly TRBD1 (5 bases). V shed 1 base and J shed 8 bases, with 10 bases lying between them. Germline CDR1 SGHRS, CDR2 YFSETQ. The CDR3 loop spans 14 amino acids. CDR3 DNA sequence: TGCGCCAGCAGCTTGACTGACAGAGATTCACCCCTCCACTTT. This sequence encodes CASSLTDRDSPLHF.

The chain carries TRBV11-2 and TRBJ2-7, with 7 bases fitting TRBD2. Per germline, CDR1 SGHAT and CDR2 FQNNGV. Losses at the gene ends were 0 bases for V and 3 bases for J; bases not matched to a gene: 8. The CDR3 has 16 residues. Here the CDR3 reads CASSLDFTSDYYEQYF. In DNA form, the CDR3 reads TGTGCCAGCAGCTTAGATTTCACTAGCGATTACTACGAGCAGTACTTC.

J is TRBJ2-7 and V is TRBV29-1; a possible D gene is TRBD2 (7 bases). The germline V and J ends were trimmed by 7 bases and 0 bases, with 16 bases remaining between them. CDR3 length: 14 amino acids. Germline V gene lookup returns CDR1 SQVTM and CDR2 ANQGSEA. DNA for the CDR3: TGCAGCGACAAGCGGGACATAAGCTCCTACGAGCAGTACTTC. Its translation is CSDKRDISSYEQYF.

The rearrangement links TRBV10-3 to TRBJ2-7; TRBD1 aligns across 10 bases. This CDR3 comprises 15 residues. Germline V lookup: CDR1 ENHRY, CDR2 SYGVKD. J was trimmed by 2 bases and V by 11 bases; bases with no gene match: 12. The CDR3 nucleotides read TGTGCCGCCTCCTACTCGGGACAGGGGACCTACGAGCAGTACTTC. It specifies CAASYSGQGTYEQYF.

This chain joins TRBV15 and TRBJ1-2, with D perhaps TRBD1 (5 bases). V was clipped by 3 bases and J by 6 bases, with 17 bases between them. Per germline, CDR1 LNHNV and CDR2 YYDKDF (reference sequence). The CDR3 loop spans 15 amino acids. CDR3 DNA: TGTGCCACCAGCAGCCCTATGGCGGGGACTAATGGCTACACCTTC. Amino acid sequence: CATSSPMAGTNGYTF.

The chain combines TRBV6-1 with TRBJ1-6, with 8 positions matching TRBD1. Germline CDR1 MNHNS, CDR2 SASEGT. Trimming cost V 9 bases and J 8 bases; bases outside gene matches: 9. The CDR3 covers 14 residues. Here the CDR3 reads CASLRGTGDSPLHF. CDR3 bases: TGTGCCAGTCTGAGGGGGACAGGTGATTCACCCCTCCACTTT.

This chain connects TRBV6-1 to TRBJ2-7; 9 bases line up with TRBD2. The V gene end was trimmed by 7 bases and the J gene end by 5 bases; junction bases not matched to a gene: 6. CDR1 MNHNS and CDR2 SASEGT come from the germline V gene. This CDR3 has 13 amino acids. CDR3 sequence reads: CASISRTSDEQYF. The CDR3 coding sequence is TGTGCCAGCATATCGAGGACTAGCGACGAGCAGTACTTC.

This chain links TRBV27 with TRBJ1-1; weak D call: TRBD1 (5 bases). The CDR3 totals 17 residues. In germline, CDR1 is MNHEY, CDR2 SMNVEV (reference sequence). V was cut by 5 bases and J by 4 bases, with 23 bases left in between. CDR3 sequence reads: CASSPPDPRDFGTEAFF. The CDR3 DNA reads as TGTGCCAGCAGTCCACCAGACCCCAGGGATTTCGGCACTGAAGCTTTCTTT.

The chain links TRBV5-6 to TRBJ2-3, with TRBD2 matching over 10 bases. This CDR3 comprises 14 residues. Trimming cost V 6 bases and J 1 base; bases outside gene matches: 2. Germline V lookup: CDR1 SGHDT, CDR2 YYEEEE. The CDR3 here is CASNLAGGTDTQYF. The CDR3 nucleotides read TGTGCCAGCAACCTAGCGGGGGGCACAGATACGCAGTATTTT.

This sequence joins TRBV27 and TRBJ1-1; D perhaps matches TRBD1 (6 bases). V was shortened by 1 base and J by 0 bases, with 12 bases between the two germline ends. This CDR3 has 16 amino acids. The germline V gene has CDR1 MNHEY and CDR2 SMNVEV (reference sequence). The CDR3: CASSLYRAGVNTEAFF. For the CDR3, the DNA is TGTGCCAGCAGTTTATACAGGGCAGGGGTGAACACTGAAGCTTTCTTT.

This rearrangement joins TRBV7-9 to TRBJ2-7; weak D call: TRBD2 (7 bases). V lost 3 bases to trimming and J lost 4 bases, with 16 bases between them. The CDR3 is 15 amino acids. Germline lookup yields CDR1 SEHNR and CDR2 FQNEAQ (reference sequence). The CDR3 nucleotides read TGTGCCAGCAGCTTGACCCGGGGGGCGAGTTACGAGCAGTACTTC. It yields the protein CASSLTRGASYEQYF.

J is TRBJ2-7 and V is TRBV15, with D possibly being TRBD2 (7 bases). V was cut by 1 base and J by 6 bases, with 13 bases left in between. There are 14 residues in the CDR3. CDR1 is LNHNV and CDR2 is YYDKDF in the germline V gene (reference sequence). DNA for the CDR3: TGTGCCACCAGCAGAGTAGGAGGGGGGGTCGAGCAGTACGTC. It translates to CATSRVGGGVEQYV.

The chain has TRBV14 and TRBJ2-7, with TRBD2 matching over 7 bases. V trimming: 5 bases; J trimming: 7 bases; junction bases outside the gene matches: 8. The CDR3 spans 13 residues. Germline V gene sequence: CDR1 SGHDN, CDR2 FVKESK. The CDR3 spells CASSVAGVVEQYF. The CDR3 DNA reads TGTGCCAGCAGCGTTGCGGGAGTGGTTGAGCAGTACTTC.

The chain employs TRBV6-5 and TRBJ2-5, with a weak D call TRBD1 (6 bases). The assigned J gene may be wrong: the sequence end matches TRBJ2-7 better. This CDR3 contains 14 residues. Germline V gene data show CDR1 as MNHEY and CDR2 as SVGAGI. The CDR3 DNA follows: TGTGCCAGCAGTTACCCGGACAGAACCTACGAGCAGTACTTC. Translating it yields CASSYPDRTYEQYF.

V and J are TRBV10-1 and TRBJ2-7; the D gene is possibly TRBD2 (6 bases). V lost 4 bases, J lost 0 bases, and 13 bases lay in between. The germline gives CDR1 WNHNN, CDR2 SYGVQD (reference sequence). The CDR3 extends over 15 amino acids. CDR3: CASSASGTPSYEQYF. In DNA form, the CDR3 reads TGCGCCAGCAGTGCCTCGGGGACTCCCTCCTACGAGCAGTACTTC.

This chain connects TRBV9 to TRBJ1-2, with 7 bases matching TRBD1. The junction had 4 bases not matched to a gene; V was cut back by 3 bases and J by 5 bases. This CDR3 spans 13 amino acids. Per germline, CDR1 SGDLS and CDR2 YYNGEE. The CDR3 loop is CASSAGTVYGYTF. DNA for the CDR3: TGTGCCAGCAGCGCCGGGACAGTGTATGGCTACACCTTC. Variable domain in full (rest from reference TRBV9 and TRBJ1-2): DSGVTQTPKHLITATGQRVTLRCSPRSGDLSVYWYQQSLDQGLQFLIQYYNGEERAKGNILERFSAQQFPDLHSELNLSSLELGDSALYFCASSAGTVYGYTFGSGTRLTVV.

The chain joins TRBV6-1 to TRBJ1-5; a possible D gene is TRBD1 (5 bases). The V gene lost 5 bases and the J gene lost 0 bases, with 8 bases spanning the gap. The CDR3 runs 14 residues. Germline V gene sequence: CDR1 MNHNS, CDR2 SASEGT. CDR3 loop: CASSITGSNQPQHF. Written as DNA, the CDR3 is TGTGCCAGCAGTATAACAGGTAGCAATCAGCCCCAGCATTTT.

The chain joins TRBV19 to TRBJ1-5; TRBD1 matches 10 bases. Trimming removed 6 bases from V and 4 bases from J; junction bases left unmatched: 6. CDR3 size: 15 residues. Germline V gives CDR1 LNHDA, CDR2 SQIVND (reference sequence). This chain's CDR3 is CASSLDRGANQPQHF. DNA for the CDR3: TGTGCCAGTAGCTTGGACAGGGGGGCAAATCAGCCCCAGCATTTT.

The chain uses TRBV6-1 and TRBJ2-3; 14 nucleotides line up with TRBD2. The V gene end was trimmed by 4 bases and the J gene end by 4 bases; junction bases not matched to a gene: 4. CDR1 and CDR2 (germline): MNHNS, SASEGT. The CDR3 has 16 amino acids. The DNA of the CDR3 is TGTGCCAGCAGTGTCGGGACTAGCGGGAGTGCAGATACGCAGTATTTT. Translation gives CASSVGTSGSADTQYF.

CDR3 coding DNA: TGTGCCAGCAGTAGGGGGACAGGGCACGGCGAGCAGTACTTC. Translating it yields CASSRGTGHGEQYF. The rearrangement links TRBV6-5 to TRBJ2-5, with 9 bases lining up with TRBD1. The J call is in doubt because the DNA end fits TRBJ2-7 better. This CDR3 is built from 14 residues. Germline V gives CDR1 MNHEY, CDR2 SVGAGI.

The chain carries TRBV6-1 and TRBJ2-7; D may be TRBD1 (6 bases). There are 14 residues in the CDR3. V was cut by 5 bases and J by 3 bases, with 14 bases left in between. The V gene's germline CDR1 is MNHNS and CDR2 SASEGT. The CDR3 loop is CASSPRDTSYEQYF. Written as DNA, the CDR3 is TGTGCCAGCAGTCCAAGGGACACCAGCTACGAGCAGTACTTC.

V is TRBV27 and J is TRBJ2-7; D gene uncertain. Trimming left V 2 bases short and J 2 bases short, with 7 bases between. Germline V lookup: CDR1 MNHEY, CDR2 SMNVEV (reference sequence). CDR3 length equals 13 residues. CDR3 sequence (DNA): TGTGCCAGCAGTTTAAGCGCCACCTACGAGCAGTACTTC. It is translated as CASSLSATYEQYF.